A single TCR beta chain is shown here with its context. No cognate antigen has been identified for it. No much larger clone exists at a distance of one base, and base qualities are not known. A FACSAria II was used to sort memory CD4+ T cells, defined as single viable CD3+CD4+CD8-CD45RO+ cells. To determine CMV serostatus, a Roche Elecsys assay was used that detects serum IgG against CMV pp150, pp28, p38 and p52. Following thawing, total CD4+ T cells were enriched through positive selection using CD4 magnetic microbeads. The samples came from a different study that was designed specifically to examine the CD4+ T cell memory repertoire. Peripheral blood mononuclear cells were isolated and cryopreserved following standard operating procedures; serum was stored at -80 °C. Staining used CD3-PerCP (BW264/56), CD4-APC (RPA-T4), CD45RO-PE (UCHT1) and CD8-Pacific Orange (3B5) antibodies, with Sytox blue excluding non-viable cells.

This sample is part of a study of memory CD4+ T cells and cytomegalovirus serostatus (dated by TCRdb to the late 2010s). Notes on the research overall: The roughly 33 healthy Belgian adults in the cohort included 9 who were CMV seropositive and 24 who were CMV seronegative. To replicate a published TCR-based CMV serostatus classifier, the researchers sequenced the CD4+ memory TCRbeta repertoires of a Belgian cohort whose cytomegalovirus serostatus was known. Summary of the overall study and its limitations: On the Belgian cohort, the classifier based on the original framework reached a median bootstrapped AUC of approximately 0.95, with a 95% CI of 0.76-1.00. The results were read as suggesting that the CMV-associated TCR signature is, for the most part, present in the CD4+ memory repertoire. Of about 180 previously reported CMV-associated TCRbeta sequences, approximately 70 appeared in the CD4+ memory repertoires, each in one to five individuals. Only CD4+CD45RO+ memory cells were sequenced, unlike the original study, which covered naive and memory CD4+ and CD8+ populations. CMV serostatus prediction reached a median bootstrapped AUC of about 0.94 with the original framework and about 0.91 with a US-trained random forest.

The V end gives up 4 bases and the J end 2 bases, leaving 4 bases in the junction not matched to a gene. Sequences SGHRS (CDR1) and YFSETQ (CDR2) are obtained from the germline V gene. From the cysteine through the phenylalanine, the CDR3 covers 14 amino acids. Only the CDR3 DNA stays, 42 bases, in frame from base 1. Genomic DNA was extracted from sorted cells with the Quick-DNA Microprep Kit. Amplification of TCRbeta DNA was done with the immunoSEQ hsTCRbeta kit, following the protocol from the manufacturer. An Illumina MiSeq instrument was used to sequence the TCRbeta libraries. The authors' analysis ran thus. After out-of-frame sequences were removed, some 2.1 million distinct TCRbeta sequences remained, averaging around 61,000 per individual. Each individual was scored by the count of 150 to 200 previously reported CMV-associated TCRbeta sequences and the total productive distinct TCRbeta count. A beta-binomial model was reimplemented in Python, and random forests from scikit-learn, run with default parameters, were trained on data from the US cohort. Classifier performance on the Belgian cohort was reported as the median AUC with percentile confidence intervals calculated over 10,000 bootstrap iterations. In TCRdb, the immuneACCESS table is reduced to in-frame sequences with V and J assigned. These tables do not hold every clone; where another copy was compared, an unresolved V gene accounts for under half, and the others remain unexplained. From that table come the V and J calls and clone size; the DNA was used to work out D and trimming. For this sample there are 35,000 to 45,000 clones; about 73% appear just once. The ten top clones hold 0.75% to 0.9% of the sample.

The clonotype comes from an adult in good health and CMV-seronegative. The material sequenced was memory CD4+ T cells from blood. Recombination joined TRBV5-1 with TRBJ2-3, with 7 junctional bases fitting TRBD2. Here is the DNA: TGCGCCAGCAGCACTGGGGGGGACACAGATACGCAGTATTTT. It translates as CASSTGGDTDTQYF.